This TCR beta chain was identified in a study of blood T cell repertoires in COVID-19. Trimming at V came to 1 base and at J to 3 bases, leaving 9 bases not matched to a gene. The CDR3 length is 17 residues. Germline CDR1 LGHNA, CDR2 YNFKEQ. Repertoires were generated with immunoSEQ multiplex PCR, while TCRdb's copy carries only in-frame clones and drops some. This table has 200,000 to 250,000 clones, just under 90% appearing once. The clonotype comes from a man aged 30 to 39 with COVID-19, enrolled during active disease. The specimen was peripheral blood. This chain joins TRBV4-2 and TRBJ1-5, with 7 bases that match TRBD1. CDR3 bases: TGTGCCAGCAGCCAAGGATACAGGGGACCTCTCAATCAGCCCCAGCATTTT. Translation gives CASSQGYRGPLNQPQHF.